This entry features one T cell receptor (beta chain) sequence. This specimen belongs to a study of blood T cell repertoires in COVID-19. Assay used: immunoSEQ multiplex PCR; TCRdb lists only in-frame clones, some missing. The sample shows approximately 140,000 clones, less than 90% of them seen only once. CDR3 size: 16 residues. From germline, CDR1 is SGHRS and CDR2 YFSETQ. V lost 5 bases and J lost 8; bases outside the gene matches: 12. Source material: peripheral blood. The TCR originated in a human donor with COVID-19, enrolled during active disease. The donor label of this sample is uncertain. The rearrangement joins TRBV5-1 to TRBJ2-2; 10 bases agree with TRBD1. The CDR3 sequence is CASRPGTGAGGGELFF. CDR3 coding DNA: TGCGCCAGCAGGCCCGGGACAGGGGCCGGCGGGGGGGAGCTGTTTTTT.